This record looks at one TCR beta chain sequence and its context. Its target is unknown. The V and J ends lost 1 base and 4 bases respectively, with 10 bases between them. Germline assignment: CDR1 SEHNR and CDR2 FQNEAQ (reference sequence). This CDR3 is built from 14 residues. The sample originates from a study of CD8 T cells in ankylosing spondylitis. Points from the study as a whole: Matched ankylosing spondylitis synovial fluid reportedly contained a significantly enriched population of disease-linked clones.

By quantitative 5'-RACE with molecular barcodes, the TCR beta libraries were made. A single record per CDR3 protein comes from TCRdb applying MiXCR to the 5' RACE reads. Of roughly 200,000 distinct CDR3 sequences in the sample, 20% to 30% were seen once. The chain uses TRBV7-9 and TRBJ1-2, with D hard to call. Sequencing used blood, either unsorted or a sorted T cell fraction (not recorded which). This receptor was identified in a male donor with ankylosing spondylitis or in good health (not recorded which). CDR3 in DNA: TGTGCCAGCAGCTTAGAGGGATCGGGCTATGGCTACACCTTC. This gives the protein CASSLEGSGYGYTF.